A single sample gave rise to the 20 T cell receptor beta chains below, sequenced in a study of OX40 agonist ivuxolimab in advanced cancers. Profiled with immunoSEQ multiplex PCR; TCRdb holds only in-frame clones, not every one. The sample carries about 38,000 clones, 82% recorded once. Sequencing used CD4+ or CD8+ T cells sorted from blood, obtained in a trial of the OX40 agonist ivuxolimab. All receptors come from an adult with an advanced solid tumor such as melanoma, head and neck, liver or kidney cancer.

The chain links TRBV14 to TRBJ1-2; D remains unclear. Germline CDR1 SGHDN, CDR2 FVKESK. V lost 1 base to trimming and J lost 3 bases, with 27 bases between them. CDR3 length equals 20 residues. The CDR3 loop is CASSQVRLAYKPDLDYGYTF. The DNA of the CDR3 is TGTGCCAGCAGCCAAGTCCGGTTGGCCTATAAGCCAGATTTGGACTATGGCTACACCTTC.

This clone is a singleton in its sample. The J gene is TRBJ2-7, the V gene TRBV6-5, with TRBD1 matching over 8 bases. V lost 6 bases and J lost 2; bases outside the gene matches: 9. Germline lookup yields CDR1 MNHEY and CDR2 SVGAGI. The CDR3 runs 15 residues. CDR3 bases: TGTGCCAGCAGCTCGGGACAGGACCTCACCTACGAGCAGTACTTC. It encodes CASSSGQDLTYEQYF.

The V gene is TRBV30, the J gene TRBJ1-2; D call uncertain. V was pared by 0 bases and J by 2 bases, with 13 bases between. The germline V gene encodes CDR1 GTSNPN and CDR2 SVGIG (reference sequence). The CDR3 spans 15 residues. The CDR3 sequence: CAWSVTRRLNYGYTF. In DNA, the CDR3 is TGTGCCTGGAGTGTAACTCGTAGGTTAAACTATGGCTACACCTTC.

The chain couples TRBV28 to TRBJ1-6; D might be TRBD1 (5 bases). The V and J ends lost 1 base and 11 bases respectively, with 18 bases between them. Germline loops: CDR1 MDHEN, CDR2 SYDVKM. The CDR3 runs 16 residues. CDR3 sequence reads: CASSLSLGRRRAPLHF. Written as DNA, the CDR3 is TGTGCCAGCAGTTTATCCTTGGGACGCCGTAGGGCACCCCTCCACTTT.

The chain combines TRBV6-6 with TRBJ1-5; 9 positions agree with TRBD1. V was clipped by 6 bases and J by 1 base; unmatched bases: 7. CDR1 and CDR2 from the germline V gene are MNHNY and SVGAGI (reference sequence). The CDR3 contains 16 residues. CDR3 nucleotides: TGTGCCAGCAGACGAAACAGGGGGCTAAGCAATCAGCCCCAGCATTTT. Translating it yields CASRRNRGLSNQPQHF.

The rearrangement joins TRBV5-1 to TRBJ2-7; TRBD1 matches at 8 bases. The germline V gene encodes CDR1 SGHRS and CDR2 YFSETQ. The CDR3 runs 14 residues. Trimming at V came to 4 bases and at J to 4 bases, leaving 7 bases not matched to a gene. The CDR3 is CASSPWTGRYEQYF. The CDR3 bases are TGCGCCAGCAGCCCATGGACAGGGAGGTACGAGCAGTACTTC. Full variable domain (missing parts from reference TRBV5-1 and TRBJ2-7): KAGVTQTPRYLIKTRGQQVTLSCSPISGHRSVSWYQQTPGQGLQFLFEYFSETQRNKGNFPGRFSGRQFSNSRSEMNVSTLELGDSALYLCASSPWTGRYEQYFGPGTRLTVT.

The chain uses TRBV6-5 and TRBJ2-5; TRBD1 agrees at 9 bases. The DNA end lines up better with TRBJ2-7; the J call may be wrong. CDR3 size: 15 residues. Germline V gene data show CDR1 as MNHEY and CDR2 as SVGAGI. DNA for the CDR3: TGTGCCAGCAGAAACGGACAGGGGACCTCCTACGAGCAGTACTTC. Translating gives CASRNGQGTSYEQYF.

The chain is built from TRBV6-5 and TRBJ2-3, with D possibly matching TRBD2 (6 bases). The CDR3 runs to 14 residues. Germline V gives CDR1 MNHEY, CDR2 SVGAGI. V lost 10 bases and J 4 bases, leaving 18 bases between the germline ends. CDR3 sequence (DNA): TGTGCCACCAAGAGGAGGGCGATTTCAGATACGCAGTATTTT. It specifies CATKRRAISDTQYF.

The chain uses TRBV29-1 and TRBJ2-7, with 9 bases lining up with TRBD2. This CDR3 has 16 residues. Germline V gene data show CDR1 as SQVTM and CDR2 as ANQGSEA. The V and J ends lost 0 bases and 6 bases, in that order; junction bases with no gene match: 12. The CDR3 DNA follows: TGCAGCGTTGAAGATGAGGCTAGCGGGAATAATCGCGAGCAGTACTTC. Its protein is CSVEDEASGNNREQYF.

The CDR3 region is CASSPPGTDEKLFF. Written as DNA, the CDR3 is TGTGCCAGCAGCCCACCTGGGACGGACGAAAAACTGTTTTTT. V usage is TRBV28 and J usage is TRBJ1-4, with D possibly matching TRBD1 (5 bases). Trimming cost V 6 bases and J 8 bases, with 16 bases left between them. The germline V gene encodes CDR1 MDHEN and CDR2 SYDVKM. The CDR3 length is 14 residues.

This clone has only a few counts. The V call is TRBV5-4, the J call TRBJ2-6, with TRBD1 matching 10 bases. The CDR3 extends over 18 amino acids. J gave up 0 bases and V 6 bases, and 9 bases lay outside the gene matches. Germline CDR1 and CDR2: SGHNT and YYREEE (reference sequence). The CDR3 loop is CASNPDRGESSGANVLTF. As DNA, the CDR3 is TGTGCCAGCAACCCGGACAGGGGGGAATCCTCTGGGGCCAACGTCCTGACTTTC.

This chain joins TRBV2 and TRBJ2-3, with unresolved D. CDR1 SNHLY and CDR2 FYNNEI come from the germline V gene. This CDR3 region has 12 residues. V lost 10 bases, J lost 1 base, and 9 bases lay in between. In DNA, the CDR3 is TGTGCCATCGCGACCGGCACAGATACGCAGTATTTT. Translating it yields CAIATGTDTQYF.

This chain uses TRBV11-2 with TRBJ2-7; 9 bases map to TRBD1. Germline CDR1 and CDR2: SGHAT and FQNNGV. This CDR3 has 14 amino acids. J lost 6 bases, V lost 6 bases, and 9 bases had no gene match. Here the CDR3 DNA reads TGTGCCAGCAGTACGGGGACAGGGAGACGCGAGCAGTACTTC. This sequence encodes CASSTGTGRREQYF.

The chain joins TRBV7-2 to TRBJ2-1, with 9 bases lining up with TRBD1. The germline gives CDR1 SGHTA, CDR2 FQGNSA. Trimming at V came to 4 bases and at J to 0 bases, leaving 4 bases not matched to a gene. This CDR3 has 16 amino acids. This chain's CDR3 is CASSWGQGGSYNEQFF. CDR3 nucleotides: TGTGCCAGCAGCTGGGGACAGGGCGGCTCCTACAATGAGCAGTTCTTC.

The chain carries TRBV27 and TRBJ2-5; TRBD2 agrees at 8 bases. J gave up 4 bases and V 0 bases, and 1 base lay outside the gene matches. The CDR3 has 14 amino acids. CDR1 and CDR2 from the germline V gene are MNHEY and SMNVEV (reference sequence). CDR3: CASSLSLAGETQYF. The DNA for the CDR3 is TGTGCCAGCAGTTTATCCCTAGCGGGAGAGACCCAGTACTTC.

A single count supports this clone. CDR3 DNA sequence: TGTGCCAGCAGCCGACTAGCGGGAGGCTACGAGCAGTACTTC. Translating gives CASSRLAGGYEQYF. The chain has TRBV7-2 and TRBJ2-7; 13 nucleotides align to TRBD2. This CDR3 contains 14 residues. Looked up from germline, CDR1 is SGHTA and CDR2 is FQGNSA. Unmatched junction bases numbered 1, after V lost 5 bases and J lost 3 bases.

This clone was observed once. This CDR3 is CASSLDETQYF. CDR3 DNA: TGCGCCAGCAGCTTGGACGAGACCCAGTACTTC. The V and J genes are TRBV5-1 and TRBJ2-5; no firm D call. V was clipped by 0 bases and J by 5 bases, with 2 bases between them. The CDR3 has 11 residues. Per germline, CDR1 SGHRS and CDR2 YFSETQ.

V is TRBV11-3 and J is TRBJ2-3, with 8 bases lining up with TRBD2. The CDR3 loop spans 17 amino acids. V was clipped by 1 base and J by 2 bases; unmatched bases: 8. Germline loops: CDR1 SGHNT, CDR2 YENEEA. CDR3 DNA: TGTGCCAGCAGCTTAGCGGGGTCGCGGGGGGACACAGATACGCAGTATTTT. Residues: CASSLAGSRGDTDTQYF. Supplemented by reference TRBV11-3 and TRBJ2-3, the full variable domain reads EAGVVQSPRYKIIEKKQPVAFWCNPISGHNTLYWYLQNLGQGPELLIRYENEEAVDDSQLPKDRFSAERLKGVDSTLKIQPAELGDSAVYLCASSLAGSRGDTDTQYFGPGTRLTVL.

The rearrangement links TRBV7-3 to TRBJ1-1; no definite D call. The CDR3 has 16 residues. Trimming shortened V by 2 bases and J by 0 bases, and 13 bases separated the two germline ends. Germline V lookup: CDR1 SGHTA, CDR2 FQGTGA. DNA of the CDR3: TGTGCCAGCAGCTTAGTTGGCGGGAGCATGAACACTGAAGCTTTCTTT. Its translation: CASSLVGGSMNTEAFF.

The gene calls are TRBV7-2 and TRBJ2-4; 7 nucleotides agree with TRBD2. CDR3 size: 13 residues. Germline V CDR1 and CDR2: SGHTA, FQGNSA. Losses at the gene ends were 4 bases for V and 7 bases for J; bases not matched to a gene: 4. The CDR3 loop reads CASSSGTTNIQYF. The CDR3 DNA is TGTGCCAGCAGCTCCGGGACTACTAACATTCAGTACTTC.